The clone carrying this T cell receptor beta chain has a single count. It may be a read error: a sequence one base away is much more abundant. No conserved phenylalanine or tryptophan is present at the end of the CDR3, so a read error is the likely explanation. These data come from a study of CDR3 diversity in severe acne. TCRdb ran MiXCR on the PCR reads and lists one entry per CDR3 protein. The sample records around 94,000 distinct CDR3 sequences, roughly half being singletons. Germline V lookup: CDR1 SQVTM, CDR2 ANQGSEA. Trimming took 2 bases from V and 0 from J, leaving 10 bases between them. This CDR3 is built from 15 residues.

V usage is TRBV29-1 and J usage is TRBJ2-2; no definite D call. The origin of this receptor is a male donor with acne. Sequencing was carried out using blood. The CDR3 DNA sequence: TGCAGCGTTGAAATGGGCACAGCGAACACCGGGGAGCTGTTTTCT. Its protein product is CSVEMGTANTGELFS.